This TCR beta chain was observed in a study of blood T cell repertoires in COVID-19. The overall study: The origin of the acute and convalescent COVID-19 samples was the United States, Italy and Spain. PBMCs, B-cell-depleted T cells, or T cells provided the cDNA or gDNA that made up the material.

The CDR3 contains 17 residues. V lost 2 bases, J lost 6 bases, and 12 bases stayed unmatched. Germline-derived CDR1 and CDR2 are SGHRS and YFSETQ. Per the original methods: Estimation of nucleated cell counts was performed using reference gene primer amplification. This table comes from immunoSEQ multiplex PCR, and its TCRdb copy is limited to in-frame clones, with some not included. From that table come the V and J calls and clone size; the DNA was used to work out D and trimming. This table has around 200,000 clones, roughly 80% appearing once. The clonotype was recovered from a woman between 70 and 85 years old with acute or convalescent COVID-19. The sequencing sample was made of peripheral blood. This chain connects TRBV5-1 to TRBJ2-7, with 12 bases aligning to TRBD2. The CDR3 protein is CASSFVLAGGWVSEQYF. In nucleotides, the CDR3 is TGCGCCAGCAGCTTCGTACTAGCGGGAGGATGGGTCTCCGAGCAGTACTTC.